Below, 4 T cell receptor beta chains from the same sample are listed, as sequenced in a study of cytomegalovirus exposure and HLA in healthy donors. The PCR made use of 60 Vbeta and 13 Jbeta primers. Method: immunoSEQ multiplex PCR; TCRdb's copy keeps in-frame clones and lacks some. Seen here are 100,000 to 150,000 clones, 60% to 80% observed once, and the top ten hold around 3.3%. The sequenced sample consisted of PBMCs. These receptors all stem from a woman in her forties or fifties in good health and CMV-seronegative.

The rearrangement links TRBV10-3 to TRBJ2-1; TRBD2 agrees at 13 bases. CDR1 is ENHRY and CDR2 is SYGVKD in the germline V gene. With V trimmed by 4 bases and J by 8 bases, 8 bases remained unmatched. CDR3 size: 16 residues. In DNA, the CDR3 is TGTGCCATCAGTGGATTACTAGCGGGAGGGGTCCATGAGCAGTTCTTC. Translated: CAISGLLAGGVHEQFF.

The chain carries TRBV23-1 and TRBJ2-1; TRBD2 matches 8 bases. TRBV23-1 belongs to the ORF category, with a function that is uncertain. The V and J ends lost 3 bases and 4 bases, in that order; junction bases with no gene match: 2. The CDR3 is 14 residues long. The CDR3 sequence is CASSHPGGYNEQFF. The CDR3 nucleotides read TGCGCCAGCAGTCATCCGGGGGGGTACAATGAGCAGTTCTTC.

This chain connects TRBV7-2 to TRBJ2-7; 11 bases line up with TRBD1. Trimming took 6 bases from V and 6 from J; bases not matched to a gene: 7. The CDR3 runs to 14 residues. Germline V gives CDR1 SGHTA, CDR2 FQGNSA. CDR3 residues: CASRSSGTGGEQYF. Here the CDR3 DNA reads TGTGCCAGCAGGTCGTCCGGGACAGGGGGCGAGCAGTACTTC. The variable domain in full, completed from reference TRBV7-2 and TRBJ2-7, reads GAGVSQSPSNKVTEKGKDVELRCDPISGHTALYWYRQSLGQGLEFLIYFQGNSAPDKSGLPSDRFSAERTGGSVSTLTIQRTQQEDSAVYLCASRSSGTGGEQYFGPGTRLTVT.

The chain links TRBV13 to TRBJ1-3, with D tentatively TRBD1 (6 bases). This CDR3 spans 15 amino acids. With 0 bases removed from V and 4 bases from J, the gap between germline ends came to 10 bases. Germline loops: CDR1 PRHDT, CDR2 FYEKMQ (reference sequence). The CDR3 DNA follows: TGTGCCAGCAGCTTAGGGGGGGCAGGCGGAAACACCATATATTTT. Amino acid sequence: CASSLGGAGGNTIYF.